This T cell receptor (beta chain) was sequenced during a study of regulatory T cells in long-lasting Graves disease (dated by TCRdb to about 2021). General notes on the study: Persistent Graves' disease meant more than 5 years of antithyroid drug treatment with TSH receptor autoantibodies that stayed positive. Patients with persistent Graves' disease were compared with patients with newly diagnosed Graves' disease using TCR sequencing and RNA sequencing of peripheral blood. The study was registered as a clinical trial and conducted in China. A total of 35 or so samples underwent TCR sequencing: about 13 from persistent and some 20 from newly diagnosed Graves' disease patients. In the clinical cohort, patients with persistent Graves' disease had used antithyroid drugs for an average of approximately eleven years. Broader findings and caveats from the paper: The authors acknowledged the small sample size as a limitation that may reduce accuracy. Lower TCR Shannon entropy and fewer highly expanded clones were observed in persistent Graves' disease patients than in newly diagnosed patients, which suggested clonal expansion. Persistent patients shared more public clonotypes among themselves (around 2,800) than newly diagnosed patients did (nearly 1,000). The study examined only peripheral blood because the primary lesion, thyroid tissue, could not be accessed. TRBV28, TRBJ1-2 and TRBJ2-5 were preferentially used in persistent disease, while TRBV20-1 and TRBJ2-1 were favored in newly diagnosed disease. Sequencing and analysis were restricted to the TCR beta chain.

V is pared back by 5 bases and J by 0 bases, with 19 bases lying between the germline termini. The CDR3 numbers 18 residues from cysteine through phenylalanine. Of the read, only the CDR3 DNA is kept; its 54 bases are in frame from base 1. CDR1 SGHTA and CDR2 FQGNSA are derived from the germline V gene. A word on this clonotype: The antigen it recognizes is unknown. Per-base qualities were not stored, and no clone one base away is much larger.

The receptor library was made with multiplex PCR. These reads were obtained on an Illumina HiSeq 4000. iRepertoire HTBI primers and Arm-PCR amplification of CDR3 regions were used to construct TCR beta libraries. Gel purification was performed on PCR products prior to sequencing. On the authors' methods: Gene usage analysis of CDR3 amino acid clonotypes used the approximately 62 TRBV and more than 13 TRBJ segments found across samples. COPE and FqMerger were used to merge filtered high-quality paired reads into contigs. BLAST was used to align contigs to IMGT TRBV, TRBD and TRBJ reference genes, with CDR3 defined following IMGT. Any clonotype with a frequency above 0.1% was counted as a highly expanded clone. Shannon entropy served as the measure of repertoire diversity, while the Gini coefficient captured V-J evenness. A clonotype was considered public if more than one individual shared it. The public reads were reanalyzed by TCRdb: fastp trimming at Q25, MiXCR alignment, in-frame beta chains only. Each CDR3 protein appears once, grouped with its most common genes and DNA. V and J calls and clone size were set by TCRdb, not the authors. The sample table lists some 280,000 distinct CDR3 sequences, around 23% of them with a count of one. 56% of the sample is taken by the ten largest.

Taken with the paper, the label for time point translates to: persistent/refractory GD, antithyroid drugs over 5 years with positive TRAb. For both TCR sequencing and RNA sequencing, RNA was extracted from PBMCs in TRIzol. The diagnosis of Graves' disease followed American Thyroid Association guidelines. The patients came from an endocrinology department in Xi'an, China. Each patient gave approximately 8.8 milliliters of peripheral blood, collected in an EDTA anticoagulant tube. Ficoll Paque Plus density gradient separation was used to isolate PBMCs, and no additional T cell sorting was done. An Agilent 2100 Bioanalyzer and agarose gel were used to assess RNA quality, and a NanoDrop 2000 was used to measure RNA concentration.

The sequence joins TRBV7-2 to TRBJ1-4; D gene: possibly TRBD1, on 5 matching bases. This TCR was sampled from a female donor with Graves disease. The source material was peripheral blood mononuclear cells (PBMCs), sampled when the disease was refractory, from a patient treated with antithyroid drugs. DNA sequence: TGTGCCAGCAGCATAAGAACCGGGACGGAAGCAACTAATGAAAAACTGTTTTTT. This sequence encodes CASSIRTGTEATNEKLFF. The variable domain in full, with residues beyond the CDR3 obtained from the reference TRBV7-2 and TRBJ1-4 genes, is GAGVSQSPSNKVTEKGKDVELRCDPISGHTALYWYRQSLGQGLEFLIYFQGNSAPDKSGLPSDRFSAERTGGSVSTLTIQRTQQEDSAVYLCASSIRTGTEATNEKLFFGSGTQLSVL.